The 30 T cell receptor beta chains given below trace back to one sample, sequenced in a study of cytomegalovirus exposure and HLA in healthy donors. The method was immunoSEQ multiplex PCR; TCRdb's version includes in-frame clones alone and lacks a portion of them. The profile shows about 240,000 clones, approximately 87% of them singletons. Sequencing used PBMCs. The receptors were gathered from a man aged 18 to 29 in good health and CMV-seronegative.

This chain joins TRBV18 and TRBJ1-1; possible D gene TRBD1, 5 bases. This CDR3 is built from 17 residues. Trimming left V 2 bases short and J 3 bases short, with 19 bases between. Germline V gene sequence: CDR1 KGHSH, CDR2 LQKENI. Here the CDR3 DNA reads TGTGCCAGCTCACCAACCGGCCAGGGAATGACCCACACTGAAGCTTTCTTT. Its translation is CASSPTGQGMTHTEAFF.

This clone was recorded only once. The chain combines TRBV28 with TRBJ2-7, with no clear D. CDR3 length equals 14 residues. Germline CDR1 MDHEN, CDR2 SYDVKM. Trimming took 1 base from V and 4 from J, leaving 11 bases between them. The CDR3 sequence is CASSLSEPGYEQYF. The CDR3 DNA reads as TGTGCCAGCAGTTTATCGGAGCCCGGTTACGAGCAGTACTTC.

The chain joins TRBV5-4 to TRBJ2-5; 7 nucleotides agree with TRBD2. The CDR3 is 11 amino acids. From germline, CDR1 is SGHNT and CDR2 YYREEE (reference sequence). V dropped 7 bases and J dropped 3; count of bases not matched to a gene: 0. In DNA, the CDR3 is TGTGCCAGCGGGGGGGAAGAGACCCAGTACTTC. This gives the protein CASGGEETQYF. The full variable domain, completed using reference TRBV5-4 and TRBJ2-5, is ETGVTQSPTHLIKTRGQQVTLRCSSQSGHNTVSWYQQALGQGPQFIFQYYREEENGRGNFPPRFSGLQFPNYSSELNVNALELDDSALYLCASGGEETQYFGPGTRLLVL.

This sequence joins TRBV5-1 and TRBJ2-5; a weak D match, TRBD1 (6 bases). Trimming took off 2 bases at V and 6 bases at J, with 11 bases between the two ends. Germline CDR1 and CDR2: SGHRS and YFSETQ. This CDR3 is built from 13 residues. The CDR3 DNA reads as TGCGCCAGCAGCTTCGGACAGCGGCAGACCCAGTACTTC. It translates to CASSFGQRQTQYF.

The CDR3: CASSQEFQDRDSPLHF. CDR3 sequence (DNA): TGCGCCAGCAGCCAAGAATTTCAGGACAGGGATTCACCCCTCCACTTT. V and J are TRBV4-1 and TRBJ1-6; 8 bases are shared with TRBD1. The CDR3 contains 16 residues. Trimming cost V 0 bases and J 8 bases; bases outside gene matches: 6. Germline assignment: CDR1 MGHRA and CDR2 YSYEKL.

The chain recombines TRBV18 with TRBJ1-2; TRBD1 is a possible D gene (6 bases). The V gene's germline CDR1 is KGHSH and CDR2 LQKENI. The CDR3 contains 14 residues. V was pared by 2 bases and J by 6 bases, with 13 bases between. In nucleotides, the CDR3 is TGTGCCAGCTCACCAACGGGGGGCTCAGATGGCTACACCTTC. Translating gives CASSPTGGSDGYTF.

This chain joins TRBV7-3 and TRBJ1-2, with D maybe TRBD1 (6 bases). Trimming pared 5 bases from V and 4 bases from J, leaving 11 bases between. In germline, CDR1 is SGHTA, CDR2 FQGTGA. This CDR3 is 13 amino acids long. The CDR3, as DNA: TGTGCCAGCAGCCCACAGACAGGCTATGGCTACACCTTC. It is translated as CASSPQTGYGYTF.

The chain combines TRBV9 with TRBJ1-5, with D perhaps matching TRBD1 (6 bases). Germline assignment: CDR1 SGDLS and CDR2 YYNGEE. The V and J ends lost 3 bases and 10 bases respectively, with 11 bases between them. The CDR3 consists of 12 residues. The chain's CDR3 is CASSGGGQPQHF. CDR3 coding DNA: TGTGCCAGCAGCGGGGGGGGACAACCCCAGCATTTT.

Concerning this clone itself: Other nucleotide sequences from this sample produce the same CDR3. V usage is TRBV28 and J usage is TRBJ1-2; no reliable D call. This CDR3 is 13 amino acids long. CDR1 and CDR2 (germline): MDHEN, SYDVKM. Between the trimmed V and J ends, which lost 4 bases and 2 bases, there was a span of 8 bases. The CDR3 DNA sequence: TGTGCCAGCAGTTGGGGAGAGAACTATGGCTACACCTTC. It codes for CASSWGENYGYTF.

This chain joins TRBV28 and TRBJ2-7; D possibly corresponds to TRBD2 (5 bases). The CDR3 spans 15 residues. V was pared by 8 bases and J by 1 base, with 18 bases between. The germline gives CDR1 MDHEN, CDR2 SYDVKM. CDR3 coding DNA: TGTGCCAGCGGAGAGGCGGGTTTAAGGTCCTACGAGCAGTACTTC. Its translation: CASGEAGLRSYEQYF.

The chain couples TRBV6-5 to TRBJ1-1, with unresolved D. Trimming pared 8 bases from V and 4 bases from J, leaving 14 bases between. Germline V gene sequence: CDR1 MNHEY, CDR2 SVGAGI. The CDR3 totals 13 residues. The CDR3 region has the DNA TGTGCCAGCGTCGCGTCGGGGAGCACTGAAGCTTTCTTT. Its translation: CASVASGSTEAFF.

V gene TRBV7-9 combines with J gene TRBJ2-1; 7 nucleotides line up with TRBD1. The germline V gene encodes CDR1 SEHNR and CDR2 FQNEAQ (reference sequence). This CDR3 spans 17 amino acids. After removal of 3 bases from V and 5 bases from J, the junction contained 13 bases not matched to a gene. CDR3 loop: CASSFSVRGGKNNEQFF. The CDR3 region has the DNA TGTGCCAGCAGCTTCAGTGTGAGAGGGGGCAAAAACAATGAGCAGTTCTTC.

The rearrangement uses TRBV11-2 and TRBJ2-1, with 10 nucleotides matching TRBD2. This CDR3 is 15 amino acids long. Losses at the gene ends were 7 bases for V and 5 bases for J; bases not matched to a gene: 8. CDR1 and CDR2 from the germline V gene are SGHAT and FQNNGV. The CDR3 coding sequence is TGTGCCAGCACCTCCGAGCTAGCGGGGGACAATGAGCAGTTCTTC. This encodes CASTSELAGDNEQFF.

The chain couples TRBV11-2 to TRBJ2-7; D may be TRBD2 (6 bases). The CDR3 loop spans 14 amino acids. Germline lookup yields CDR1 SGHAT and CDR2 FQNNGV. Trimming took off 0 bases at V and 4 bases at J, with 10 bases between the two ends. In DNA, the CDR3 is TGTGCCAGCAGCTTAGAACCGGCGGGGTACGAGCAGTACTTC. Protein product: CASSLEPAGYEQYF.

This chain connects TRBV19 to TRBJ1-6, with 8 bases aligning to TRBD1. CDR3 length equals 14 residues. Looked up from germline, CDR1 is LNHDA and CDR2 is SQIVND (reference sequence). The trim removed 8 bases at V and 8 bases at J, leaving 8 bases unmatched. The CDR3, as DNA: TGTGCCAGTTCCCTCGACAGGGGTGATTCACCCCTCCACTTT. It encodes CASSLDRGDSPLHF. Variable domain in full (rest from reference TRBV19 and TRBJ1-6): DGGITQSPKYLFRKEGQNVTLSCEQNLNHDAMYWYRQDPGQGLRLIYYSQIVNDFQKGDIAEGYSVSREKKESFPLTVTSAQKNPTAFYLCASSLDRGDSPLHFGNGTRLTVT.

J is TRBJ1-5 and V is TRBV19; no firm D call. V was pared by 4 bases and J by 3 bases, with 13 bases between. Germline V gene lookup returns CDR1 LNHDA and CDR2 SQIVND (reference sequence). The CDR3 sequence is 15 residues long. The CDR3 protein is CASSTSAGANQPQHF. CDR3 in DNA: TGTGCCAGTAGTACCTCGGCGGGAGCCAATCAGCCCCAGCATTTT.

The chain carries TRBV4-1 and TRBJ1-2; D is possibly TRBD1 (5 bases). CDR3 size: 13 residues. Germline V CDR1 and CDR2: MGHRA, YSYEKL. Deletions cut 1 base from V and 4 bases from J, with 7 bases between. CDR3 residues: CASSQGQSYGYTF. CDR3 DNA sequence: TGCGCCAGCAGCCAAGGACAGAGCTATGGCTACACCTTC.

V gene TRBV18 combines with J gene TRBJ1-6, with TRBD1 matching 9 bases. With V trimmed by 2 bases and J by 6 bases, 8 bases remained unmatched. The germline V gene has CDR1 KGHSH and CDR2 LQKENI. CDR3 length: 17 residues. The CDR3 loop is CASSPKLPGQGNSPLHF. CDR3 DNA: TGTGCCAGCTCACCAAAACTACCGGGACAGGGTAATTCACCCCTCCACTTT.

This clone showed up just a few times. The chain employs TRBV7-2 and TRBJ2-5; tentative D call: TRBD2 (6 bases). Germline loops: CDR1 SGHTA, CDR2 FQGNSA. The CDR3 is made up of 17 amino acids. The V end lost 5 bases, the J end lost 5 bases, and 24 bases lay between the germline ends. CDR3 in amino acids: CASSHGWGEAPWETQYF. CDR3 DNA: TGTGCCAGCAGCCACGGCTGGGGGGAGGCCCCATGGGAGACCCAGTACTTC.

This chain uses TRBV18 with TRBJ2-1; weak D call: TRBD2 (5 bases). Germline lookup yields CDR1 KGHSH and CDR2 LQKENI. The CDR3 runs 14 residues. V was pared by 3 bases and J by 9 bases, with 15 bases between. DNA of the CDR3: TGTGCCAGCTCACCTAGCAGCGGTTCCGGTGAGCAGTTCTTC. This encodes CASSPSSGSGEQFF.

V usage is TRBV14 and J usage is TRBJ1-1, with a tentative D call TRBD1 (6 bases). Trimming left V 1 base short and J 4 bases short, with 13 bases between. The CDR3 runs 15 residues. Germline V gene lookup returns CDR1 SGHDN and CDR2 FVKESK. In nucleotides, the CDR3 is TGTGCCAGCAGCCAAGTTGGCAGGGGAATCACTGAAGCTTTCTTT. The encoded protein is CASSQVGRGITEAFF. Variable domain in full (rest from reference TRBV14 and TRBJ1-1): EAGVTQFPSHSVIEKGQTVTLRCDPISGHDNLYWYRRVMGKEIKFLLHFVKESKQDESGMPNNRFLAERTGGTYSTLKVQPAELEDSGVYFCASSQVGRGITEAFFGQGTRLTVV.

V gene TRBV14 combines with J gene TRBJ2-7; 7 positions match TRBD1. CDR3 length equals 13 residues. V shed 5 bases, J shed 1 base, and the junction held 2 bases outside the gene matches. CDR1 SGHDN and CDR2 FVKESK come from the germline V gene. The CDR3 DNA reads as TGTGCCAGCAGCGGGGACAGTTCCTACGAGCAGTACTTC. Protein product: CASSGDSSYEQYF.

The rearrangement joins TRBV6-4 to TRBJ2-1; D might be TRBD2 (7 bases). The CDR3 loop spans 14 amino acids. V lost 8 bases and J 3 bases, leaving 14 bases between the germline ends. Per germline, CDR1 MRHNA and CDR2 SNTAGT. CDR3 amino acids: CASGTGRDYNEQFF. For the CDR3, the DNA is TGTGCCAGCGGAACAGGGAGGGACTACAATGAGCAGTTCTTC.

The V call is TRBV30, the J call TRBJ2-2, with TRBD1 identical over 10 bases. Germline V gene sequence: CDR1 GTSNPN, CDR2 SVGIG (reference sequence). The trim removed 7 bases at V and 4 bases at J, leaving 9 bases unmatched. The CDR3 totals 15 residues. DNA for the CDR3: TGTGCCTTTTCCCGGGACAGGGGTGCCACCGGGGAGCTGTTTTTT. This encodes CAFSRDRGATGELFF. Supplemented by reference TRBV30 and TRBJ2-2, the full variable domain reads SQTIHQWPATLVQPVGSPLSLECTVEGTSNPNLYWYRQAAGRGLQLLFYSVGIGQISSEVPQNLSASRPQDRQFILSSKKLLLSDSGFYLCAFSRDRGATGELFFGEGSRLTVL.

The CDR3 DNA follows: TGCAGCGCCGTGACAGGGGGTAATGGCAATCAGCCCCAGCATTTT. This codes for CSAVTGGNGNQPQHF. The chain recombines TRBV29-1 with TRBJ1-5, with TRBD1 matching 9 bases. J gave up 2 bases and V 7 bases, and 9 bases lay outside the gene matches. The length of the CDR3 is 15 residues. Germline loops: CDR1 SQVTM, CDR2 ANQGSEA.

The chain uses TRBV7-3 and TRBJ1-1, with D perhaps matching TRBD1 (6 bases). The CDR3 contains 14 residues. CDR1 and CDR2 from the germline V gene are SGHTA and FQGTGA. Trimming cost V 5 bases and J 6 bases, with 16 bases left between them. The CDR3 sequence: CASSEQGYVPEAFF. CDR3 in DNA: TGTGCCAGCAGCGAACAGGGTTATGTCCCTGAAGCTTTCTTT. The full variable domain, in which reference TRBV7-3 and TRBJ1-1 provide the parts outside the CDR3, is GAGVSQTPSNKVTEKGKYVELRCDPISGHTALYWYRQSLGQGPEFLIYFQGTGAADDSGLPNDRFFAVRPEGSVSTLKIQRTERGDSAVYLCASSEQGYVPEAFFGQGTRLTVV.

The J gene is TRBJ1-6, the V gene TRBV6-5; TRBD1 matches at 8 bases. The CDR3 is made up of 15 amino acids. From germline, CDR1 is MNHEY and CDR2 SVGAGI. The junction had 10 bases not matched to a gene; V was cut back by 6 bases and J by 9 bases. The CDR3 nucleotides are TGTGCCAGCAGACCGACAGGGGCCCGTTCTTCACCCCTCCACTTT. Translation: CASRPTGARSSPLHF.

The V call is TRBV5-1, the J call TRBJ1-3; no clear D. This CDR3 comprises 15 residues. CDR1 SGHRS and CDR2 YFSETQ come from the germline V gene. The V end was cut by 0 bases, the J end by 0 bases, with 7 bases between. The CDR3 loop is CASSLDGVSGNTIYF. The CDR3, as DNA: TGCGCCAGCAGCTTGGACGGGGTCTCTGGAAACACCATATATTTT.

This clone appeared a few times. Germline is not matched at one junction end, which may reflect a read error. The chain recombines TRBV10-3 with TRBJ1-5; maybe TRBD1 (5 bases). Germline V CDR1 and CDR2: ENHRY, SYGVKD. This CDR3 has 15 residues. In DNA, the CDR3 is TGTGCGATCAAGCAGGGTGGGTACAGCAATCAGCCCCAGCATTTT. Translation: CAIKQGGYSNQPQHF.

The gene calls are TRBV5-1 and TRBJ2-7, with 10 bases aligning to TRBD1. The CDR3 loop spans 17 amino acids. CDR1 SGHRS and CDR2 YFSETQ come from the germline V gene. The ends lost 1 base at V and 2 bases at J; junction bases unmatched: 9. The CDR3 coding sequence is TGCGCCAGCAGCTTGTCATCATCGGGACAGGGGACCTACGAGCAGTACTTC. It encodes CASSLSSSGQGTYEQYF.